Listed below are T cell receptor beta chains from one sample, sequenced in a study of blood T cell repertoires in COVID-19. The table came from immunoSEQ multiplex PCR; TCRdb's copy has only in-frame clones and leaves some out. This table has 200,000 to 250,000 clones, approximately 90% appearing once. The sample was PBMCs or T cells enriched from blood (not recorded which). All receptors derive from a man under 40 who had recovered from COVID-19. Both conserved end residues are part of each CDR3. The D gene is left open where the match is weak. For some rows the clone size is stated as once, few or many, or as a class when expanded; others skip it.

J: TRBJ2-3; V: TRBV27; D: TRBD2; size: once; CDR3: CASIGLAGAFTDTQYF; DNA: TGTGCCAGCATTGGGCTAGCGGGGGCCTTCACAGATACGCAGTATTTT
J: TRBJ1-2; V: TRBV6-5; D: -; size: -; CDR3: CASSYLGTVYGYTF; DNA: TGTGCCAGCAGTTACCTAGGCACCGTCTATGGCTACACCTTC
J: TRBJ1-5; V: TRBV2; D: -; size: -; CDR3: CASSESSNNQPQHF; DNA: TGTGCCAGCAGTGAATCCAGTAATAATCAGCCCCAGCATTTT
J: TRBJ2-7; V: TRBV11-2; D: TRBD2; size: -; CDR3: CASSLGLAGYYEQYF; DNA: TGTGCCAGCAGCCTCGGACTAGCGGGATACTACGAGCAGTACTTC
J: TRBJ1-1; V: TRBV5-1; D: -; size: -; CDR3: CASRTFGTRDYTEAFF; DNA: TGCGCCAGCAGGACCTTCGGAACCCGGGACTACACTGAAGCTTTCTTT
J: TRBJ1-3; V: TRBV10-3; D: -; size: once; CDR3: CAISESGVYSSGNTIYF; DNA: TGTGCCATCAGTGAGTCCGGGGTTTACAGCTCTGGAAACACCATATATTTT
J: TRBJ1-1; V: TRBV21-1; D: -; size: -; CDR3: CASSATPGQGGAFF; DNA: TGTGCCAGCAGCGCCACTCCGGGACAGGGGGGAGCTTTCTTT
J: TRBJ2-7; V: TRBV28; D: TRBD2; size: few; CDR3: CASSLGLAGVYEQYF; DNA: TGTGCCAGCAGTTTAGGTTTAGCGGGGGTCTACGAGCAGTACTTC
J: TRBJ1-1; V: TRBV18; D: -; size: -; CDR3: CASSLQKTEAFF; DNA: TGTGCCAGCTCCCTTCAGAAGACTGAAGCTTTCTTT
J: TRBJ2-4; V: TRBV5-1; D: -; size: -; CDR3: CASSSRDLNIQYF; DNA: TGCGCCAGCAGCTCCAGGGATTTAAACATTCAGTACTTC
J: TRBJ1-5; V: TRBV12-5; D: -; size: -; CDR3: CATKEGNQPQHF; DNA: TGTGCTACCAAGGAGGGGAATCAGCCCCAGCATTTT
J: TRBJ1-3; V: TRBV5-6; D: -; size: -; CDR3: CASSLQGLRGGNTIYF; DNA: TGTGCCAGCAGCTTACAGGGCCTGAGGGGAGGAAACACCATATATTTT
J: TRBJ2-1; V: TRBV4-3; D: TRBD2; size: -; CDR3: CASSQELAGASYNEQFF; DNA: TGCGCCAGCAGCCAAGAGCTAGCGGGGGCGTCCTACAATGAGCAGTTCTTC
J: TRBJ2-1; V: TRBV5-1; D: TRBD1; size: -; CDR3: CASSLVTGGFMNEQFF; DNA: TGCGCCAGCAGCTTGGTTACAGGGGGCTTCATGAATGAGCAGTTCTTC
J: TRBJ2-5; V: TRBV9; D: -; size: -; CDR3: CASSGQVQETQYF; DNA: TGTGCCAGCAGCGGACAGGTCCAAGAGACCCAGTACTTC
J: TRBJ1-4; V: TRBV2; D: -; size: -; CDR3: CASTTEMLNEKLFF; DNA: TGTGCCAGTACGACAGAGATGTTAAATGAAAAACTGTTTTTT
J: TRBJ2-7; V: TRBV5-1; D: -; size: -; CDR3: CASSLDYRGSSYEQYF; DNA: TGCGCCAGCAGCTTAGATTACCGGGGTAGTTCCTACGAGCAGTACTTC
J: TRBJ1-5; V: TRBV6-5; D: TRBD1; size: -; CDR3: CASSPSGQGSQPQHF; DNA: TGTGCCAGCAGTCCCTCAGGACAGGGGAGCCAGCCCCAGCATTTT
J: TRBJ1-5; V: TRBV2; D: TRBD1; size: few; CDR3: CASSELGQVLYQPQHF; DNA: TGTGCCAGCAGTGAGCTGGGACAGGTTTTATATCAGCCCCAGCATTTT
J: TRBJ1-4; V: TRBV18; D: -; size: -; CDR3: CASSEAGWGPSEKLFF; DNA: TGTGCCAGCTCCGAAGCAGGTTGGGGGCCGAGTGAAAAACTGTTTTTT
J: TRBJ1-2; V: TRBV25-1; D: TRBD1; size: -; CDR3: CASQSMTGRYGYTF; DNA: TGTGCCAGCCAGAGCATGACAGGGCGATATGGCTACACCTTC
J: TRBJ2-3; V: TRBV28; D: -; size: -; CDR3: CASSGTYYTDTQYF; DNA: TGTGCCAGCAGCGGGACTTATTACACAGATACGCAGTATTTT
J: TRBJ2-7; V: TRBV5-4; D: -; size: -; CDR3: CASSVQGIYEQYF; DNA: TGTGCCAGCAGCGTCCAGGGGATCTACGAGCAGTACTTC
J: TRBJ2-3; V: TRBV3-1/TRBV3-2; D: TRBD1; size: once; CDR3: CASSQDLGTGGITQYF; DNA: TGTGCCAGCAGCCAAGATTTAGGGACAGGGGGCATCACGCAGTATTTT
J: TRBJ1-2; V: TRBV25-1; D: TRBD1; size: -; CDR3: CASNGPGTEYYGYTF; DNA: TGTGCCAGCAACGGTCCCGGGACAGAATACTATGGCTACACCTTC
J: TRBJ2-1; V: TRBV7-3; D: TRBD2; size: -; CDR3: CASSLMGTSGYNEQFF; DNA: TGTGCCAGCAGCTTAATGGGGACTAGCGGCTACAATGAGCAGTTCTTC
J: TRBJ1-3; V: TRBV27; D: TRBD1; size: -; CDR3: CASRTSDRGDTIYF; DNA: TGTGCCAGCAGGACGAGTGACAGGGGTGACACCATATATTTT
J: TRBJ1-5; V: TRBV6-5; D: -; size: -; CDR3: CASNVQGACQPQHF; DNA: TGTGCCAGCAATGTACAGGGTGCGTGCCAGCCCCAGCATTTT
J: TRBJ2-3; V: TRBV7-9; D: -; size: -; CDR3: CASSYRTDTDTQYF; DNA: TGTGCCAGCAGCTACAGAACAGACACAGATACGCAGTATTTT
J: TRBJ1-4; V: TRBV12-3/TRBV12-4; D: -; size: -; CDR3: CASSFVGVEKLFF; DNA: TGTGCCAGCAGTTTTGTAGGGGTGGAAAAACTGTTTTTT
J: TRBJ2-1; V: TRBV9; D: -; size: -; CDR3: CASSVGGGHYNEQFF; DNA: TGTGCCAGCAGCGTAGGTGGGGGCCACTACAATGAGCAGTTCTTC
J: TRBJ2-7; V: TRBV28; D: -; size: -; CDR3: CASSFSQTGLRYEQYF; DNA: TGTGCCAGCAGTTTCTCCCAAACAGGGTTGAGGTACGAGCAGTACTTC
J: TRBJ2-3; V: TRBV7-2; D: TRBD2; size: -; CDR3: CASSTREAGTDTQYF; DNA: TGTGCCAGCAGCACCCGGGAGGCCGGCACAGATACGCAGTATTTT
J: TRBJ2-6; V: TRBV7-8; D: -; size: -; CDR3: CASSLLRPENYRSGANVLTF; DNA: TGTGCCAGCAGCTTATTACGTCCCGAGAATTACCGCTCTGGGGCCAACGTCCTGACTTTC
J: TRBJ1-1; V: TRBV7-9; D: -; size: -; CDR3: CASSSDSFWGTEAFF; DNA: TGTGCCAGCAGCTCCGACAGCTTTTGGGGCACTGAAGCTTTCTTT
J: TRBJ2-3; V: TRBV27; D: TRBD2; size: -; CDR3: CASSSLQRGPTDTQYF; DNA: TGTGCCAGCAGTTCCCTTCAGCGGGGACCCACAGATACGCAGTATTTT
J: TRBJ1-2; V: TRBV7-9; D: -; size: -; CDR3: CASSLIGLRRYTF; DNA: TGTGCCAGCAGCTTAATCGGGTTACGACGCTACACCTTC
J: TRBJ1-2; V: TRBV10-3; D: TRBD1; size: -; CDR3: CAISESWTGEGYGYTF; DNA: TGTGCCATCAGTGAGTCGTGGACAGGGGAGGGCTATGGCTACACCTTC
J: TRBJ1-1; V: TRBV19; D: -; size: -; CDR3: CASRHPPADTEAFF; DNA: TGTGCCAGTAGACACCCTCCTGCGGACACTGAAGCTTTCTTT
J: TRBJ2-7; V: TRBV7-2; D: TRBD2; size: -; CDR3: CASSPRGGTGYEQYF; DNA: TGTGCCAGCAGCCCCCGGGGGGGTACAGGCTACGAGCAGTACTTC
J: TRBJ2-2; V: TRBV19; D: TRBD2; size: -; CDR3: CASSLYAVVLAGAPGELFF; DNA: TGTGCCAGTAGTCTCTACGCAGTTGTACTAGCGGGAGCTCCCGGGGAGCTGTTTTTT
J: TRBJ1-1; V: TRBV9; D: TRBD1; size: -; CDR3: CASRSGTGSNTEAFF; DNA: TGTGCCAGCAGATCCGGGACAGGGAGTAACACTGAAGCTTTCTTT
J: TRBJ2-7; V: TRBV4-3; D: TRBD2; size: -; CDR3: CASSQDGTRGAEQYF; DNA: TGCGCCAGCAGCCAAGACGGGACTAGGGGCGCCGAGCAGTACTTC
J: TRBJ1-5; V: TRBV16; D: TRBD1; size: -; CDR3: CASSPDRSNQPQHF; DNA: TGTGCCAGCAGCCCGGACAGGAGCAATCAGCCCCAGCATTTT
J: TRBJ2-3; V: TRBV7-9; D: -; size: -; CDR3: CASTEVGDTQYF; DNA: TGTGCCAGCACCGAGGTTGGAGATACGCAGTATTTT
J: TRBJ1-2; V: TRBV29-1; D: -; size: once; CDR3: CSVEDGWPHSHYGYTF; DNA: TGCAGCGTTGAAGATGGTTGGCCCCATTCCCACTATGGCTACACCTTC
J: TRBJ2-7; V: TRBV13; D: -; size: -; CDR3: CASTGRPGHEQYF; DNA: TGTGCCAGCACCGGGAGACCTGGCCACGAGCAGTACTTC
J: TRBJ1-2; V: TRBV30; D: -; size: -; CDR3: CAWTYGLSLDGYTF; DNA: TGTGCCTGGACTTACGGACTGTCCTTGGATGGCTACACCTTC
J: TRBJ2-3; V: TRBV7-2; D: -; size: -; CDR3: CASSLSEDTQYF; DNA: TGTGCCAGCAGCTTATCCGAGGATACGCAGTATTTT
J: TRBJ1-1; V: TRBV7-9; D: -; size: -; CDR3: CASSFTANTEAFF; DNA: TGTGCCAGCAGCTTCACAGCGAACACTGAAGCTTTCTTT
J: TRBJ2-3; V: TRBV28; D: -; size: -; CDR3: CASSVSSDTQYF; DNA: TGTGCCAGCAGTGTGAGCTCAGATACGCAGTATTTT
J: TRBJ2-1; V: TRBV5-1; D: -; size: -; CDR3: CASSLGGTENEQFF; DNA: TGCGCCAGCAGCTTGGGCGGGACAGAAAATGAGCAGTTCTTC
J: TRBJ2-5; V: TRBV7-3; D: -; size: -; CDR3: CASSQGGRVETQYF; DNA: TGTGCCAGCAGCCAGGGGGGCCGTGTAGAGACCCAGTACTTC
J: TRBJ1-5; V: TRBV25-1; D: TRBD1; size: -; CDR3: CASSDGLTGNQPQHF; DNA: TGTGCCAGCAGTGATGGCTTGACAGGGAATCAGCCCCAGCATTTT
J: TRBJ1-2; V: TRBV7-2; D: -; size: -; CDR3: CASRAPNLANYGYTF; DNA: TGTGCCAGCAGGGCCCCAAATCTAGCTAACTATGGCTACACCTTC